This T cell receptor beta chain was profiled in a study of CD8+ T cells in alopecia areata. Treatment reported: oral pan-JAK inhibitor, 5-10 mg twice daily. Germline assignment: CDR1 MNHEY and CDR2 SMNVEV (reference sequence). V shed 5 bases, J shed 3 bases, and the junction held 3 bases outside the gene matches. The CDR3 spans 13 residues. Reverse transcribed after extraction, RNA yielded cDNA as the sequencing template. Repertoires were generated with immunoSEQ multiplex PCR, while TCRdb's copy carries only in-frame clones and drops some. This sample has 95,000 to 110,000 clones, with about nine tenths found just once.

The TCR was taken from a human donor with alopecia areata. The gene calls are TRBV27 and TRBJ1-1; 7 nucleotides align to TRBD1. The specimen was CD8+ T cells sorted from blood, collected at approximately week 30, from a patient treated with tofacitinib. CDR3 in DNA: TGTGCCAGCAGTCTACAGGGGTACACTGAAGCTTTCTTT. The encoded protein is CASSLQGYTEAFF.